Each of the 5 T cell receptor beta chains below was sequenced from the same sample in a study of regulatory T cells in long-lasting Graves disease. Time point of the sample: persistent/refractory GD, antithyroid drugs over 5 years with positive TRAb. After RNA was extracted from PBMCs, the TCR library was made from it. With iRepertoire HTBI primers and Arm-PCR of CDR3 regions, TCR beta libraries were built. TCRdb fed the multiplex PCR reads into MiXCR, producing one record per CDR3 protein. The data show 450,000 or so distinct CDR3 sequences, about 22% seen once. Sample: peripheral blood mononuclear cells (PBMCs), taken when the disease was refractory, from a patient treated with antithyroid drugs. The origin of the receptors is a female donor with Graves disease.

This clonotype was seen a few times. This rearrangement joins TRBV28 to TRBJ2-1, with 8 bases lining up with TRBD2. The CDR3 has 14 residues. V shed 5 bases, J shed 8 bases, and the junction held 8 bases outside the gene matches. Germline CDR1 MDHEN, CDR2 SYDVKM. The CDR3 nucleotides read TGTGCCAGCAGTCCCCGGACTAGCCTGTATGAGCAGTTCTTC. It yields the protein CASSPRTSLYEQFF.

The CDR3 DNA reads as TGTGCCAGCAGCCCCCGGGAGTTCTTAAACTATGGCTACACCTTC. Translation gives CASSPREFLNYGYTF. V usage is TRBV7-9 and J usage is TRBJ1-2, with D uncertain. Germline V gives CDR1 SEHNR, CDR2 FQNEAQ (reference sequence). CDR3 length: 15 residues. Between the trimmed V and J ends, which lost 5 bases and 2 bases, there was a span of 15 bases.

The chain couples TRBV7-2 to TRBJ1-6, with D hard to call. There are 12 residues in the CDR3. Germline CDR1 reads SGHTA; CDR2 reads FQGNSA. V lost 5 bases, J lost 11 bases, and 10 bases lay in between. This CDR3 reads CASSPLGAPLHF. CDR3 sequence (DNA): TGTGCCAGCAGCCCCCTTGGGGCACCCCTCCACTTT. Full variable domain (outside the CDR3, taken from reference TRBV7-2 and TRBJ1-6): GAGVSQSPSNKVTEKGKDVELRCDPISGHTALYWYRQSLGQGLEFLIYFQGNSAPDKSGLPSDRFSAERTGGSVSTLTIQRTQQEDSAVYLCASSPLGAPLHFGNGTRLTVT.

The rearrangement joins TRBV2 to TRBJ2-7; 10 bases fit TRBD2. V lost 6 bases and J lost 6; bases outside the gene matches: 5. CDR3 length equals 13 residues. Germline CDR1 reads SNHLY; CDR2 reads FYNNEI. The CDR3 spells CASRAGGPSEQYF. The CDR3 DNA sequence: TGTGCCAGCAGAGCGGGAGGGCCCAGCGAGCAGTACTTC.

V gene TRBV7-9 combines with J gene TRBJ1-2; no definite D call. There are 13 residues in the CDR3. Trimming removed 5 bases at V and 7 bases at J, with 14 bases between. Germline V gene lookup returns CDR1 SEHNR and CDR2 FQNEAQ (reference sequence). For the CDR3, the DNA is TGTGCCAGCAGCCAGCGGGTCCCGGCTGGCTACACCTTC. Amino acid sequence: CASSQRVPAGYTF.